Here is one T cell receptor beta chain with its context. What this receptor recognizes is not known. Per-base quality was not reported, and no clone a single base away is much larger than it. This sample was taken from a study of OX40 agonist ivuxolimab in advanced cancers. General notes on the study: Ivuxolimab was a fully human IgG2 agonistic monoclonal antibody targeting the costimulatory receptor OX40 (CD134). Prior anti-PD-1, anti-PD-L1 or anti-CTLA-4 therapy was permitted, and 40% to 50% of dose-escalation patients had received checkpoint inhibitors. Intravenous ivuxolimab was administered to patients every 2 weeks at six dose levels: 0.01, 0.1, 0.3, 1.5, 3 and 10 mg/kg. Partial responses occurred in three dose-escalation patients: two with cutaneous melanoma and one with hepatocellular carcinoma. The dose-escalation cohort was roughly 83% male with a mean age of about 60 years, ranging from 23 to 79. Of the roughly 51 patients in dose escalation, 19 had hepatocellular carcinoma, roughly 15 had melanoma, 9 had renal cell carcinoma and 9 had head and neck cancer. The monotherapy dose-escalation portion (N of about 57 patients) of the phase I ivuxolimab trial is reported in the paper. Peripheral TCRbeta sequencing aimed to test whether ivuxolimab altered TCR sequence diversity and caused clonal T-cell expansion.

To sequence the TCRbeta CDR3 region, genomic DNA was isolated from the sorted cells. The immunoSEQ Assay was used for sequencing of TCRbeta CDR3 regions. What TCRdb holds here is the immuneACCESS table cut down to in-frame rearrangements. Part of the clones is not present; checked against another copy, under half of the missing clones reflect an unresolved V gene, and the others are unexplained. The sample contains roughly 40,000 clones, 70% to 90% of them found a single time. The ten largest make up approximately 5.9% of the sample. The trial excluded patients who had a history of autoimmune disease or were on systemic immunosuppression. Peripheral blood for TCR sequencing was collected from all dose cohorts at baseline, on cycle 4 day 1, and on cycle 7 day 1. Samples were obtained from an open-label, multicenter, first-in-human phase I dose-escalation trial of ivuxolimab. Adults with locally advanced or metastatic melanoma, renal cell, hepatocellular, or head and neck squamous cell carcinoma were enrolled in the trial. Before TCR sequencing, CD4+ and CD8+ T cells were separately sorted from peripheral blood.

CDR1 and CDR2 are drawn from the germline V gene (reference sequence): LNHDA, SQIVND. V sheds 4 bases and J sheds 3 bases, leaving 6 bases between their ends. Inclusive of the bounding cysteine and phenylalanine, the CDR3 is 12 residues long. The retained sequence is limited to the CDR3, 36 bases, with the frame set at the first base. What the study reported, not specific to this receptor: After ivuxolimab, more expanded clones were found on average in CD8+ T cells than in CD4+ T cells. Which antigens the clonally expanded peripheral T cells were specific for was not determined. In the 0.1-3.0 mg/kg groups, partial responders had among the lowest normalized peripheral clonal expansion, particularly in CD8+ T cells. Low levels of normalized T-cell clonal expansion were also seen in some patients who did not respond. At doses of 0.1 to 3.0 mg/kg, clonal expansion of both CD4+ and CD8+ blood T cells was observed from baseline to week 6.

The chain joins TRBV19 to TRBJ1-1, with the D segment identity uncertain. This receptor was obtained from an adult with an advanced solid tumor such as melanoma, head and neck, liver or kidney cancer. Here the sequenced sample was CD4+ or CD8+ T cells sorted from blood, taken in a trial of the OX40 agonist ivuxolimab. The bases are TGTGCCAGTAGTAAGCCCCACACTGAAGCTTTCTTT. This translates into CASSKPHTEAFF.